This T cell receptor beta chain was profiled in a study of cytomegalovirus exposure and HLA in healthy donors. PCR primers comprised 60 Vbeta and 13 Jbeta primers. Repertoires were generated with immunoSEQ multiplex PCR, while TCRdb's copy carries only in-frame clones and drops some. Among around 91,000 clones, over 75% were seen once, and the ten largest hold 4% to 5.5%. Germline V gene data show CDR1 as MDHEN and CDR2 as SYDVKM. The CDR3 length is 15 residues. The V end lost 7 bases, the J end lost 0 bases, and 13 bases lay between the germline ends. This clone was seen a handful of times. The rearrangement joins TRBV28 to TRBJ1-5; D is uncertain. The sequencing input was PBMCs. The origin of this receptor is a male donor in good health and CMV-seropositive. The CDR3 protein is CASKLEGSSNQPQHF. CDR3 DNA: TGTGCCAGCAAATTGGAGGGAAGTAGCAATCAGCCCCAGCATTTT.